The clone carrying this T cell receptor beta chain was counted a single time. The data were taken from a study of tumor-infiltrating lymphocytes in oesophageal squamous cell carcinoma. TCRdb ran MiXCR on the PCR reads and lists one entry per CDR3 protein. The data contain about 12,000 distinct CDR3 sequences, 50% to 70% of them seen just once; the ten biggest clones take up approximately 29%. V gave up 5 bases and J gave up 2 bases; unmatched junction bases: 8. There are 16 residues in the CDR3. Germline assignment: CDR1 SGHVS and CDR2 FQNEAQ. The receptor was derived from a female donor with esophageal squamous cell carcinoma. This chain joins TRBV7-8 and TRBJ1-5; TRBD1 matches 8 bases. Sequences were obtained from esophageal tumor tissue. CDR3 protein: CASSTTIQGGNQPQHF. The CDR3, as DNA: TGTGCCAGCAGCACTACAATACAGGGGGGCAATCAGCCCCAGCATTTT.